Sequencing of this T cell receptor beta chain was carried out in a study of OX40 agonist ivuxolimab in advanced cancers. Study in general: Patients enrolled in dose escalation were diagnosed with hepatocellular carcinoma, melanoma, renal cell or head and neck cancer.

General observations from the study: Partly responding patients at 0.1-3.0 mg/kg showed some of the smallest clonal expansion. More expanded clones were seen, on average, in CD8+ T cells than in CD4+.

As regards this clone: The target antigen is unknown. This sample also contains other DNA sequences that code for the same CDR3.

The CDR3 loop spans 16 amino acids. Germline values: CDR1 SGDLS, CDR2 YYNGEE. J gave up 2 bases and V 0 bases, and 3 bases lay outside the gene matches. TCRdb's table, derived via immunoSEQ multiplex PCR, lists solely in-frame clones and lacks some. The table shows tens of thousands of clones, with 80% occurring only once. The sequence derives from an adult with an advanced solid tumor such as melanoma, head and neck, liver or kidney cancer. The material was CD4+ or CD8+ T cells sorted from blood, obtained in a trial of the OX40 agonist ivuxolimab. The chain joins TRBV9 to TRBJ1-4; TRBD1 aligns across 8 bases. The CDR3 loop reads CASSVGGTGTNEKLFF. The CDR3, as DNA: TGTGCCAGCAGCGTAGGGGGGACAGGCACTAATGAAAAACTGTTTTTT.